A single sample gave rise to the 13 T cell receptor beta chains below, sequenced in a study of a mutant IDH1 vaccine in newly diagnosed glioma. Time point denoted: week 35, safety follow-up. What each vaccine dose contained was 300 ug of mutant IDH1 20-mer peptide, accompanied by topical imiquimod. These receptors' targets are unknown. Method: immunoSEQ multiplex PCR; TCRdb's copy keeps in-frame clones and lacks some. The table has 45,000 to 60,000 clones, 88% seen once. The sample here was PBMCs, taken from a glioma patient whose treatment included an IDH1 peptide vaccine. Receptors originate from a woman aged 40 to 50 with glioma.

The CDR3 DNA sequence: TGTGCCAGCTCACCATGGGGGCAGGTGTCGAATCAGCCCCAGCATTTT. Residues: CASSPWGQVSNQPQHF. The V and J genes are TRBV18 and TRBJ1-5; the D gene is possibly TRBD1 (6 bases). The V gene lost 2 bases and the J gene lost 4 bases, with 15 bases spanning the gap. The germline V gene encodes CDR1 KGHSH and CDR2 LQKENI. The CDR3 is 16 residues long.

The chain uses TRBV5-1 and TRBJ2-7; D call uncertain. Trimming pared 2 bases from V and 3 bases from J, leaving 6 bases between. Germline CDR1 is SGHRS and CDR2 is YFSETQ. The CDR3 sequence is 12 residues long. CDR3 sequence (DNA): TGCGCCAGCAGCTTTGGTGGCTACGAGCAGTACTTC. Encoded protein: CASSFGGYEQYF.

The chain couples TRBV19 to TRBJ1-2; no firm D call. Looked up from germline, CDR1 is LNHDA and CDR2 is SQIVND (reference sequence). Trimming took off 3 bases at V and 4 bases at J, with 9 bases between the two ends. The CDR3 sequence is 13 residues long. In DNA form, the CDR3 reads TGTGCCAGTAGTATTTCAGACTCCTATGGCTACACCTTC. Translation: CASSISDSYGYTF.

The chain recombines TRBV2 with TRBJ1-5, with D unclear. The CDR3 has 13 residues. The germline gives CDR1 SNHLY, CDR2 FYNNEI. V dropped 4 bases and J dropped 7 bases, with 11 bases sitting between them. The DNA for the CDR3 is TGTGCCAGCAGTGGTACGGGTGAACAGCCCCAGCATTTT. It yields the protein CASSGTGEQPQHF.

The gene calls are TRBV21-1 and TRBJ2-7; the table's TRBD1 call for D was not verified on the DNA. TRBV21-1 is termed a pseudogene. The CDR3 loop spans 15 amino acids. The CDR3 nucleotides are TGTGCCAGCAGCAAATCAGAGGGGGCATCCTACGAGCAGTACTTC. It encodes CASSKSEGASYEQYF.

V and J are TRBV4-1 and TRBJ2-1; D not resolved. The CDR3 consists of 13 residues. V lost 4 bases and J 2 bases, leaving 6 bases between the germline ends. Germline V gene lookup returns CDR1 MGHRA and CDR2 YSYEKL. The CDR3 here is CASSPRPYNEQFF. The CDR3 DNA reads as TGCGCCAGCAGCCCGCGACCCTACAATGAGCAGTTCTTC.

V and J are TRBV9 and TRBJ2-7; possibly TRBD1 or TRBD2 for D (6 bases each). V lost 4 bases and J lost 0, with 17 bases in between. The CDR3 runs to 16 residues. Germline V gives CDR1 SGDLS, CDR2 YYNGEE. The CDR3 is CASSNPGSGASYEQYF. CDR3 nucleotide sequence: TGTGCCAGCAGCAACCCAGGTTCGGGGGCCTCCTACGAGCAGTACTTC. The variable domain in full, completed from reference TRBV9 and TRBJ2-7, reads DSGVTQTPKHLITATGQRVTLRCSPRSGDLSVYWYQQSLDQGLQFLIQYYNGEERAKGNILERFSAQQFPDLHSELNLSSLELGDSALYFCASSNPGSGASYEQYFGPGTRLTVT.

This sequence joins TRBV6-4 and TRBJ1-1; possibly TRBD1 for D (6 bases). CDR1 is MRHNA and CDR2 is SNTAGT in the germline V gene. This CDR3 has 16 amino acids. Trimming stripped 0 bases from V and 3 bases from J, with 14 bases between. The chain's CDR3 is CASSDSGDITDTEAFF. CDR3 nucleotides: TGTGCCAGCAGTGACTCGGGGGACATAACTGACACTGAAGCTTTCTTT.

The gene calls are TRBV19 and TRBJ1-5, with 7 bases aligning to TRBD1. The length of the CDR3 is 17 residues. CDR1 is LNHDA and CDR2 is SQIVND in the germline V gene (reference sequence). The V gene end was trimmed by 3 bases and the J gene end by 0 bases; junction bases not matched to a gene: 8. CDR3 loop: CASSIRDRVYSNQPQHF. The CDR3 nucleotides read TGTGCCAGTAGTATTAGGGACAGAGTTTATAGCAATCAGCCCCAGCATTTT.

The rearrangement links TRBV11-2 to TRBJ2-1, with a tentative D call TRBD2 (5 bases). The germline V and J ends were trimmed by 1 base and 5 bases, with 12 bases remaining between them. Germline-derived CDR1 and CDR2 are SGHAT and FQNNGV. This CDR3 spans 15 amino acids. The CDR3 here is CASSLGASPDNEQFF. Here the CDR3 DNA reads TGTGCCAGCAGCTTAGGGGCTAGCCCCGACAATGAGCAGTTCTTC.

CDR3 DNA sequence: TGCGCCAGCAGCCAAGTTAAGTCGGAGAGCAATCAGCCCCAGCATTTT. Translated, it gives CASSQVKSESNQPQHF. This rearrangement joins TRBV4-1 to TRBJ1-5; D remains ambiguous. The CDR3 has 16 amino acids. Trimming left V 1 base short and J 1 base short, with 11 bases between. Germline V gene lookup returns CDR1 MGHRA and CDR2 YSYEKL.

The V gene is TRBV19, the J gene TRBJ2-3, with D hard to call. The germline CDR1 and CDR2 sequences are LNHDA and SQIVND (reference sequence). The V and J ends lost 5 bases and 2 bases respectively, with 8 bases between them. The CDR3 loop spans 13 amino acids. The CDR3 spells CASSQANTDTQYF. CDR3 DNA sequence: TGTGCCAGTAGTCAGGCGAACACAGATACGCAGTATTTT.

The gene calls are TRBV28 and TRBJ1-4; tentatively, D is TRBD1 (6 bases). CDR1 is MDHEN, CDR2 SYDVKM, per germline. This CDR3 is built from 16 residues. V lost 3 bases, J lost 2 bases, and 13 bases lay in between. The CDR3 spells CASSFGRGGTNEKLFF. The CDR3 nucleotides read TGTGCCAGCAGTTTTGGAAGGGGGGGGACTAATGAAAAACTGTTTTTT. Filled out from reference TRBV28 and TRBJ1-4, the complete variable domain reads DVKVTQSSRYLVKRTGEKVFLECVQDMDHENMFWYRQDPGLGLRLIYFSYDVKMKEKGDIPEGYSVSREKKERFSLILESASTNQTSMYLCASSFGRGGTNEKLFFGSGTQLSVL.